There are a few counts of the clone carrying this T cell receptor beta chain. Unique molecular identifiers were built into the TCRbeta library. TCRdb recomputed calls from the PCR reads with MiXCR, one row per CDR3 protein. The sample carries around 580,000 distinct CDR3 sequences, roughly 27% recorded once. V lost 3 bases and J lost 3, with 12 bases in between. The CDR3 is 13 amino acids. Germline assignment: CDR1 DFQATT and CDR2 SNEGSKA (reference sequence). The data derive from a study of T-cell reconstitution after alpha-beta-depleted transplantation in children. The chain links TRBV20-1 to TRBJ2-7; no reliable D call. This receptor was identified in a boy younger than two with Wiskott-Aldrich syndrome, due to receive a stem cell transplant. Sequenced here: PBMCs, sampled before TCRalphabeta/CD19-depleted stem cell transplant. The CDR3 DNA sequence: TGCAGTGCTAGGTCGCCAGTGAGCTACGAGCAGTACTTC. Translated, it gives CSARSPVSYEQYF.